The 26 T cell receptor beta chains reported below all come from one sample, sequenced in a study of cytomegalovirus exposure and HLA in healthy donors. PCR amplification relied on 60 Vbeta primers (plus 13 Jbeta primers). Profiled with immunoSEQ multiplex PCR; TCRdb holds only in-frame clones, not every one. The table has 150,000 to 200,000 clones, about four fifths seen once. Material for sequencing was PBMCs. All receptors derive from a man aged 50 to 59 in good health and CMV-seronegative.

This sequence joins TRBV2 and TRBJ1-4, with TRBD1 matching over 11 bases. The germline V gene has CDR1 SNHLY and CDR2 FYNNEI. The CDR3 contains 15 residues. The trim removed 7 bases at V and 7 bases at J, leaving 8 bases unmatched. The DNA for the CDR3 is TGTGCCAGCACCCCGTGGACAGGGGGCTCTGAAAAACTGTTTTTT. Translation gives CASTPWTGGSEKLFF.

The chain is built from TRBV2 and TRBJ2-1; TRBD1 matches at 8 bases. V trimming: 7 bases; J trimming: 7 bases; junction bases outside the gene matches: 6. This CDR3 spans 13 amino acids. Germline-derived CDR1 and CDR2 are SNHLY and FYNNEI. The CDR3 nucleotides read TGTGCCAGCACTCCAAGGACAGGGAATGAGCAGTTCTTC. Translated: CASTPRTGNEQFF.

The genes are TRBV4-3 and TRBJ1-1, with TRBD1 matching over 8 bases. Germline loops: CDR1 LGHNA, CDR2 YSLEER. J was trimmed by 0 bases and V by 0 bases; bases with no gene match: 6. This CDR3 spans 17 amino acids. The CDR3 nucleotides read TGCGCCAGCAGCCAAGATTTGGCAGGGGGCATGAACACTGAAGCTTTCTTT. Amino acids: CASSQDLAGGMNTEAFF.

The gene calls are TRBV18 and TRBJ2-3; TRBD2 aligns across 7 bases. The V gene end was trimmed by 7 bases and the J gene end by 2 bases; junction bases not matched to a gene: 9. This CDR3 comprises 15 residues. The germline V gene has CDR1 KGHSH and CDR2 LQKENI. CDR3 in amino acids: CASYARGLTTDTQYF. The CDR3 nucleotides are TGTGCCAGCTACGCGCGGGGACTAACCACAGATACGCAGTATTTT.

This sequence joins TRBV7-3 and TRBJ2-1; D is undetermined. The CDR3 loop spans 13 amino acids. Trimming pared 2 bases from V and 12 bases from J, leaving 14 bases between. Looked up from germline, CDR1 is SGHTA and CDR2 is FQGTGA. In DNA, the CDR3 is TGTGCCAGCAGCTTATTCACAGCTATTCGGCAGTTCTTC. Amino acids: CASSLFTAIRQFF.

This clone was detected only once. The V and J genes are TRBV9 and TRBJ2-3, with D possibly matching TRBD2 (6 bases). The ends were cut back, 3 bases at V and 2 bases at J, with 16 bases in the middle. This CDR3 region has 16 residues. Germline V gene sequence: CDR1 SGDLS, CDR2 YYNGEE. CDR3 bases: TGTGCCAGCAGCGCAAGTAGGAGGGGCGACACAGATACGCAGTATTTT. Translating gives CASSASRRGDTDTQYF.

The gene calls are TRBV10-3 and TRBJ2-5; TRBD2 agrees at 15 bases. Per germline, CDR1 ENHRY and CDR2 SYGVKD. V lost 8 bases to trimming and J lost 2 bases; unmatched junction nucleotides: 0. CDR3 length equals 14 residues. CDR3 amino acids: CAIGTSGGQETQYF. The CDR3 coding sequence is TGTGCCATCGGGACTAGCGGGGGGCAAGAGACCCAGTACTTC.

The chain combines TRBV9 with TRBJ2-1; D might be TRBD2 (5 bases). This CDR3 is built from 14 residues. From germline, CDR1 is SGDLS and CDR2 YYNGEE. Trimming removed 6 bases from V and 4 bases from J, with 14 bases in between. CDR3 loop: CASKGEGKYNEQFF. CDR3 DNA: TGTGCCAGCAAGGGAGAAGGAAAATACAATGAGCAGTTCTTC.

The chain couples TRBV11-2 to TRBJ2-7, with D possibly TRBD2 on 6 matching bases. Trimming shortened V by 5 bases and J by 3 bases, and 14 bases separated the two germline ends. Looked up from germline, CDR1 is SGHAT and CDR2 is FQNNGV. The CDR3 runs 14 residues. CDR3 region: CASSGPGLRYEQYF. The CDR3 DNA follows: TGTGCCAGCAGCGGACCGGGACTTCGCTACGAGCAGTACTTC.

The chain carries TRBV28 and TRBJ2-1; 9 bases map to TRBD2. The V segment lost 3 bases and the J segment 2 bases; nucleotides outside the gene matches: 14. There are 19 residues in the CDR3. From germline, CDR1 is MDHEN and CDR2 SYDVKM. CDR3: CASSLGLAGSLGAYNEQFF. In DNA, the CDR3 is TGTGCCAGCAGTTTGGGGCTAGCGGGATCGTTGGGCGCCTACAATGAGCAGTTCTTC. Looking up the rest from reference TRBV28 and TRBJ2-1 gives the full variable domain: DVKVTQSSRYLVKRTGEKVFLECVQDMDHENMFWYRQDPGLGLRLIYFSYDVKMKEKGDIPEGYSVSREKKERFSLILESASTNQTSMYLCASSLGLAGSLGAYNEQFFGPGTRLTVL.

The genes are TRBV2 and TRBJ1-2, with D possibly TRBD1 on 6 matching bases. V was pared by 1 base and J by 4 bases, with 13 bases between. The germline CDR1 and CDR2 sequences are SNHLY and FYNNEI. The CDR3 has 15 residues. The CDR3 region is CASSEGAGASYGYTF. DNA of the CDR3: TGTGCCAGCAGTGAAGGTGCAGGGGCCAGCTATGGCTACACCTTC.

Here the CDR3 reads CASSRRGQGFSYEQYF. CDR3 in DNA: TGTGCCAGCAGTCGGCGGGGGCAGGGTTTCTCCTACGAGCAGTACTTC. The chain is built from TRBV6-6 and TRBJ2-7; D is perhaps TRBD2 (7 bases). The germline V and J ends were trimmed by 5 bases and 0 bases, with 17 bases remaining between them. The CDR3 is 16 amino acids. Per the germline V gene, CDR1 is MNHNY and CDR2 is SVGAGI (reference sequence).

The V call is TRBV5-1, the J call TRBJ1-1, with 9 bases aligning to TRBD1. CDR1 and CDR2 from the germline V gene are SGHRS and YFSETQ. The CDR3 sequence is 17 residues long. J lost 4 bases, V lost 0 bases, and 10 bases had no gene match. Written as DNA, the CDR3 is TGCGCCAGCAGCTTGGATCAAAGAAACAGGGGGCTCACTGAAGCTTTCTTT. It yields the protein CASSLDQRNRGLTEAFF.

The chain joins TRBV19 to TRBJ1-4; D unresolved. The germline gives CDR1 LNHDA, CDR2 SQIVND (reference sequence). V lost 10 bases to trimming and J lost 1 base, with 16 bases between them. The CDR3 totals 15 residues. The CDR3 bases are TGTGCCACGTGTCCGGGTTACGTAACTAATGAAAAACTGTTTTTT. Its protein is CATCPGYVTNEKLFF.

The chain couples TRBV28 to TRBJ1-4; 11 nucleotides line up with TRBD1. With 5 bases clipped from V and 6 bases from J, the junction kept 5 bases outside the gene matches. This CDR3 is built from 15 residues. Germline loops: CDR1 MDHEN, CDR2 SYDVKM. CDR3: CASSHGTGGYEKLFF. The CDR3 DNA reads TGTGCCAGCAGTCACGGGACAGGGGGATATGAAAAACTGTTTTTT.

This clone was detected a few times. The chain has TRBV5-4 and TRBJ2-7; D gene unclear. The germline V gene has CDR1 SGHNT and CDR2 YYREEE (reference sequence). The CDR3 loop spans 15 amino acids. The V gene lost 4 bases and the J gene lost 0 bases, with 14 bases spanning the gap. CDR3 coding DNA: TGTGCCAGCAGCGATTCCCATGGAGACTCCTACGAGCAGTACTTC. Translation: CASSDSHGDSYEQYF.

This clone has a single count. V and J are TRBV15 and TRBJ2-7, with a tentative D call TRBD2 (7 bases). V was cut by 1 base and J by 2 bases, with 12 bases left in between. This CDR3 is built from 15 residues. Germline V gene lookup returns CDR1 LNHNV and CDR2 YYDKDF (reference sequence). CDR3 region: CATSRGRGAPYEQYF. The CDR3 DNA reads TGTGCCACCAGCAGAGGTCGGGGGGCCCCCTACGAGCAGTACTTC.

This chain uses TRBV5-1 with TRBJ2-3, with 7 nucleotides matching TRBD2. Unmatched junction bases numbered 1, after V lost 2 bases and J lost 4 bases. Looked up from germline, CDR1 is SGHRS and CDR2 is YFSETQ. This CDR3 is built from 13 residues. The CDR3 DNA sequence: TGCGCCAGCAGCTTACTAGCGTCAGATACGCAGTATTTT. Translated, it gives CASSLLASDTQYF.

The chain carries TRBV5-4 and TRBJ2-5; 8 bases are shared with TRBD2. Per germline, CDR1 SGHNT and CDR2 YYREEE (reference sequence). After removal of 3 bases from V and 4 bases from J, the junction contained 14 bases not matched to a gene. This CDR3 has 17 residues. In DNA, the CDR3 is TGTGCCAGCAGCTCCAGGATTGCGCGGGGGGTACGAGAGACCCAGTACTTC. Its translation: CASSSRIARGVRETQYF. The full variable domain, rest sourced from reference TRBV5-4 and TRBJ2-5, is ETGVTQSPTHLIKTRGQQVTLRCSSQSGHNTVSWYQQALGQGPQFIFQYYREEENGRGNFPPRFSGLQFPNYSSELNVNALELDDSALYLCASSSRIARGVRETQYFGPGTRLLVL.

The chain employs TRBV6-6 and TRBJ2-5, with D unresolved. This CDR3 region has 12 residues. Trimming cost V 0 bases and J 7 bases, with 6 bases left between them. Germline CDR1 reads MNHNY; CDR2 reads SVGAGI (reference sequence). The CDR3, as DNA: TGTGCCAGCAGTTACTCGACGGGGACCCAGTACTTC. Its translation: CASSYSTGTQYF.

The rearrangement joins TRBV7-3 to TRBJ2-5; 8 bases align to TRBD2. The V and J ends lost 3 bases and 1 base, in that order; junction bases with no gene match: 1. The germline gives CDR1 SGHTA, CDR2 FQGTGA. There are 14 residues in the CDR3. This CDR3 reads CASSFSGAQETQYF. The CDR3 bases are TGTGCCAGCAGCTTTAGCGGGGCCCAAGAGACCCAGTACTTC.

As to this clone: The germline gene is not matched at one end of the junction; a read error may be the cause. V is TRBV7-9 and J is TRBJ1-2; 7 bases line up with TRBD1. Per the germline V gene, CDR1 is SEHNR and CDR2 is FQNEAQ (reference sequence). The CDR3 is 14 residues long. DNA for the CDR3: TGTTCCAGCAGCTTAGCGGGACAGTTCTATGGCTACACCTTC. This translates into CSSSLAGQFYGYTF.

In its sample, this clone was seen once. The rearrangement uses TRBV19 and TRBJ1-4; D ambiguous. The CDR3 extends over 16 amino acids. CDR1 is LNHDA, CDR2 SQIVND, per germline (reference sequence). Trimming stripped 5 bases from V and 0 bases from J, with 13 bases between. The CDR3 region is CASSRWQTATNEKLFF. The CDR3 nucleotides are TGTGCCAGTAGTCGGTGGCAGACTGCAACTAATGAAAAACTGTTTTTT.

The rearrangement links TRBV9 to TRBJ2-1; a possible D gene is TRBD2 (6 bases). Germline V CDR1 and CDR2: SGDLS, YYNGEE. Trimming took off 3 bases at V and 2 bases at J, with 12 bases between the two ends. The CDR3 length is 15 residues. The CDR3 sequence: CASSAPGAAYNEQFF. The CDR3 DNA reads TGTGCCAGCAGCGCCCCGGGAGCCGCCTACAATGAGCAGTTCTTC.

The chain recombines TRBV4-2 with TRBJ2-1, with TRBD2 matching 10 bases. Germline V gives CDR1 LGHNA, CDR2 YNFKEQ. The CDR3 has 20 residues. V shed 0 bases, J shed 4 bases, and the junction held 15 bases outside the gene matches. The CDR3, as DNA: TGTGCCAGCAGCCAAGATCTAGTTAGAGCGGGGGGGCCTCGGTACAATGAGCAGTTCTTC. Its protein is CASSQDLVRAGGPRYNEQFF.

Of note for this clone: Given a far larger clone just one base away, this is likely a sequencing read error. V and J are TRBV7-3 and TRBJ2-3; 8 bases match TRBD1. V gave up 5 bases and J gave up 3 bases; unmatched junction bases: 4. The CDR3 consists of 14 residues. CDR1 SGHTA and CDR2 FQGTGA come from the germline V gene. The CDR3 sequence: CASSRTGKTDTQYF. The CDR3 nucleotides are TGTGCCAGCAGCCGGACAGGGAAGACAGATACGCAGTATTTT.